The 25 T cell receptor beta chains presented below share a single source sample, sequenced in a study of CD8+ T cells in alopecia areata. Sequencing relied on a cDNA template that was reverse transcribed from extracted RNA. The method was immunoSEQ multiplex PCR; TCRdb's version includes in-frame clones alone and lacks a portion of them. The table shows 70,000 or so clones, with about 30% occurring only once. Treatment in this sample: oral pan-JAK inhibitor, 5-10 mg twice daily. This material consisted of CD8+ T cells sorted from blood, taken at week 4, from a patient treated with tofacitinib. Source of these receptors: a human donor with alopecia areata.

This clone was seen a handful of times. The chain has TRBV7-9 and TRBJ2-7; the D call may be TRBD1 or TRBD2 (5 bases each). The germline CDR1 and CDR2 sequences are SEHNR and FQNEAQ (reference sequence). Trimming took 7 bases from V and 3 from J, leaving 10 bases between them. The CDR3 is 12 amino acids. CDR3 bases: TGTGCCAGCACCAGTGGGGGCTACGAGCAGTACTTC. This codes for CASTSGGYEQYF.

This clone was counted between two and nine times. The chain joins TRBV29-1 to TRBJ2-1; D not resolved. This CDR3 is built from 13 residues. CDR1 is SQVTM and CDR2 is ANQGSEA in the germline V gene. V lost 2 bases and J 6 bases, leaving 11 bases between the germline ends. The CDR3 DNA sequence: TGCAGCGTTGAAAGTAAGGCCCTCAATGAGCAGTTCTTC. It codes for CSVESKALNEQFF.

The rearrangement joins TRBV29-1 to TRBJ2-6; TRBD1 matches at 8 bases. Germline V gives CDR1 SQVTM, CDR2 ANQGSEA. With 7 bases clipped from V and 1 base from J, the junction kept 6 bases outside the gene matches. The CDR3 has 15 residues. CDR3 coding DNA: TGCAGCGCGATGGACAGGGCTTCTGGGGCCAACGTCCTGACTTTC. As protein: CSAMDRASGANVLTF.

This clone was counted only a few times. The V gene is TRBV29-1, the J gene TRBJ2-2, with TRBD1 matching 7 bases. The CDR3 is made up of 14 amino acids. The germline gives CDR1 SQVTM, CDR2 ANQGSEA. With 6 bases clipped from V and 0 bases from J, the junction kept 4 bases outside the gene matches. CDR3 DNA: TGCAGCGTCGATACAGGGGCGAACACCGGGGAGCTGTTTTTT. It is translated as CSVDTGANTGELFF.

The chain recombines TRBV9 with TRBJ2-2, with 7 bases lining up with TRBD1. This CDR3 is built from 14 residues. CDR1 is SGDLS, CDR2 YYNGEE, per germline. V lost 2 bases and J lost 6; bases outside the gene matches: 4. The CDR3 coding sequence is TGTGCCAGCAGCGTTTATCAGGGGGCCGGGGAGCTGTTTTTT. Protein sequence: CASSVYQGAGELFF. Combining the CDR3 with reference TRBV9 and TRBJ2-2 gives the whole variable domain DSGVTQTPKHLITATGQRVTLRCSPRSGDLSVYWYQQSLDQGLQFLIQYYNGEERAKGNILERFSAQQFPDLHSELNLSSLELGDSALYFCASSVYQGAGELFFGEGSRLTVL.

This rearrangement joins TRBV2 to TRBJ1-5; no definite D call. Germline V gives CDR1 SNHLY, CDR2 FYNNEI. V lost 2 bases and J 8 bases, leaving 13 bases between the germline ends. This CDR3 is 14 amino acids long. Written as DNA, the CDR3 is TGTGCCAGCAGTGAATATCAACCATGGGAGCCCCAGCATTTT. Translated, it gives CASSEYQPWEPQHF.

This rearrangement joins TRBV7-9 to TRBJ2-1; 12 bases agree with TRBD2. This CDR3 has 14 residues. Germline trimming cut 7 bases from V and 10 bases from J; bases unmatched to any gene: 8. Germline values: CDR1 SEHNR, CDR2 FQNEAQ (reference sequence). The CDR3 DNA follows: TGTGCCAGCACCTCACTAGCGGGAGGCGAAGAGCAGTTCTTC. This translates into CASTSLAGGEEQFF. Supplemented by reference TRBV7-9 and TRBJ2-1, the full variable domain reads DTGVSQNPRHKITKRGQNVTFRCDPISEHNRLYWYRQTLGQGPEFLTYFQNEAQLEKSRLLSDRFSAERPKGSFSTLEIQRTEQGDSAMYLCASTSLAGGEEQFFGPGTRLTVL.

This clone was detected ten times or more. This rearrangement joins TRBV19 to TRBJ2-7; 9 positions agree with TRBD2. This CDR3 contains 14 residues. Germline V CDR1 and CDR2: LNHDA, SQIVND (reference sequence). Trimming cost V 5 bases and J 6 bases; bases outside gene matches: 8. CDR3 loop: CASSPGTSTGEQYF. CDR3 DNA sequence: TGTGCCAGTAGTCCCGGGACTAGCACGGGCGAGCAGTACTTC.

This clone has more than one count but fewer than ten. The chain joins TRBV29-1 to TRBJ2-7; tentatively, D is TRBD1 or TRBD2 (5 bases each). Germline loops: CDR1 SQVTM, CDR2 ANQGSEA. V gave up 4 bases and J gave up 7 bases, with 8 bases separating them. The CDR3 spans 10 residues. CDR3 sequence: CSVVWGEQYF. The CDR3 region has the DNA TGCAGCGTTGTGTGGGGGGAGCAGTACTTC.

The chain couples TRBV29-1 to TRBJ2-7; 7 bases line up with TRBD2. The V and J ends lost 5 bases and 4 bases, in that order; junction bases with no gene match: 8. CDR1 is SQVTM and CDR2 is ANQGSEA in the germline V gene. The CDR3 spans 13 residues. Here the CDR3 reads CSVIGGSGYEQYF. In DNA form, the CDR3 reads TGCAGCGTTATCGGGGGGAGCGGTTACGAGCAGTACTTC.

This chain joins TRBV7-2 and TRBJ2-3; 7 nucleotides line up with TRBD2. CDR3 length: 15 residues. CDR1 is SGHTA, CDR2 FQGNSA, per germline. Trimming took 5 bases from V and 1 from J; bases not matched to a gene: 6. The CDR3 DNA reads TGTGCCAGCAGCGCGATTCTAGCGGGCACAGATACGCAGTATTTT. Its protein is CASSAILAGTDTQYF.

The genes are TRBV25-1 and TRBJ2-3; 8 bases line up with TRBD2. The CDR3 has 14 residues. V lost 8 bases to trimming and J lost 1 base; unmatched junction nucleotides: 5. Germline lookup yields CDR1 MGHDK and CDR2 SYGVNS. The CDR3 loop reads CASSTSGRTDTQYF. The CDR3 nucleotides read TGTGCCAGCTCCACTAGCGGACGCACAGATACGCAGTATTTT.

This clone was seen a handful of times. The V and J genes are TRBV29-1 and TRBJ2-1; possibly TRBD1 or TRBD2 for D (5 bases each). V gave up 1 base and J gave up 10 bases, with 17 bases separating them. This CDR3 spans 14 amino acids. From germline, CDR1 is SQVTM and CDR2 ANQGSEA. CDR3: CSVEGRGPGYEQFF. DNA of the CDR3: TGCAGCGTTGAAGGAAGGGGTCCGGGGTACGAGCAGTTCTTC.

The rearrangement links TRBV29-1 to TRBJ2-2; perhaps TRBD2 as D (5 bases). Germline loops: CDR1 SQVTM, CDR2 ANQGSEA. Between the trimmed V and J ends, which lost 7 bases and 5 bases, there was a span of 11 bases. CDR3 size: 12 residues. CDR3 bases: TGCAGCGCCCCTTCGGGGACCGGGGAGCTGTTTTTT. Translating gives CSAPSGTGELFF.

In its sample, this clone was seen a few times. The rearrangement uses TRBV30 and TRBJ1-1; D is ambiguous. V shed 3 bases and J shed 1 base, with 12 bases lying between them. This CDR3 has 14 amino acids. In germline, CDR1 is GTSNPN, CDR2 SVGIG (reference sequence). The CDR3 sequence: CAWRHRGPNTEAFF. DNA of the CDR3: TGTGCCTGGAGACACCGGGGTCCGAACACTGAAGCTTTCTTT.

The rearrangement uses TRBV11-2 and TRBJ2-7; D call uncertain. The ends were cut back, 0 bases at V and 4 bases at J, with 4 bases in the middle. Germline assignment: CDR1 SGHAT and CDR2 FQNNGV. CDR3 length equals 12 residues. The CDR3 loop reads CASSLDGYEQYF. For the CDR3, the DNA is TGTGCCAGCAGCTTAGACGGGTACGAGCAGTACTTC.

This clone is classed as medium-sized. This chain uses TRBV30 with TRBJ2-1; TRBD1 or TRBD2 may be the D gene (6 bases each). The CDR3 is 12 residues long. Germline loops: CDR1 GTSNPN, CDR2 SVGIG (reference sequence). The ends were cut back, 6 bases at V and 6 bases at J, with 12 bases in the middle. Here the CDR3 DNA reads TGTGCCTGCCAGACGGGGGCCAATGAGCAGTTCTTC. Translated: CACQTGANEQFF.

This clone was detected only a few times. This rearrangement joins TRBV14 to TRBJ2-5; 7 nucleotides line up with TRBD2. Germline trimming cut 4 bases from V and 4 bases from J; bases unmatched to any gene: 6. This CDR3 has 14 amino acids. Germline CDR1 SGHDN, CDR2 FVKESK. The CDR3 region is CASSPQRERETQYF. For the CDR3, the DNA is TGTGCCAGCAGCCCGCAGCGGGAACGAGAGACCCAGTACTTC.

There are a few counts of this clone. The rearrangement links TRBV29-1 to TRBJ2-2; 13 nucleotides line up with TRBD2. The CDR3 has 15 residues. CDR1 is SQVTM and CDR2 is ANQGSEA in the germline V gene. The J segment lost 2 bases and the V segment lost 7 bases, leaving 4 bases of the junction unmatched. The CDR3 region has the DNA TGCAGCGCATCGGGACTAGCGGGAAACACCGGGGAGCTGTTTTTT. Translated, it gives CSASGLAGNTGELFF.

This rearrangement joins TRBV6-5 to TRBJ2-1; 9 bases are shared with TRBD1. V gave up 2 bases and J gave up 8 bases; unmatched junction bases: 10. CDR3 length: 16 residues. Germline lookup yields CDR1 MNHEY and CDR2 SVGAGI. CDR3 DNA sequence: TGTGCCAGCAGTTACCCCGCGGGACAGGGTCGCTATGAGCAGTTCTTC. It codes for CASSYPAGQGRYEQFF.

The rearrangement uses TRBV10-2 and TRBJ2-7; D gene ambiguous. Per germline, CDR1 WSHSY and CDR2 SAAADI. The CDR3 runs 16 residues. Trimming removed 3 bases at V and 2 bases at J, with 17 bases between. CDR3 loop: CASSDSQVPKPYEQYF. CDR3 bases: TGCGCCAGCAGTGATTCCCAGGTCCCTAAACCCTACGAGCAGTACTTC.

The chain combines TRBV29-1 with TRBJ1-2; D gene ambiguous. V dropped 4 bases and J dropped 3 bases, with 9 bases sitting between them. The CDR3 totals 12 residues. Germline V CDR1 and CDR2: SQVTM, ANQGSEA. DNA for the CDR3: TGCAGCGTTGTTCGCGGCGACTATGGCTACACCTTC. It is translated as CSVVRGDYGYTF.

This chain's CDR3 is CASSLSGVNQPQHF. CDR3 DNA sequence: TGCGCCAGCAGCTTGTCAGGGGTTAATCAGCCCCAGCATTTT. The chain uses TRBV5-1 and TRBJ1-5, with D possibly matching TRBD1 (6 bases). CDR1 is SGHRS, CDR2 YFSETQ, per germline. The V gene lost 1 base and the J gene lost 4 bases, with 9 bases spanning the gap. The CDR3 covers 14 residues.

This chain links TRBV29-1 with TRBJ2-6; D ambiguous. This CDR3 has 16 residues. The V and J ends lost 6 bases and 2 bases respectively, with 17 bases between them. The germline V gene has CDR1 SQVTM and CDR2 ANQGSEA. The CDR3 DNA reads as TGCAGCGTCCACGCCTCATTGGAGCCTGGGGCCAACGTCCTGACTTTC. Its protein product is CSVHASLEPGANVLTF.

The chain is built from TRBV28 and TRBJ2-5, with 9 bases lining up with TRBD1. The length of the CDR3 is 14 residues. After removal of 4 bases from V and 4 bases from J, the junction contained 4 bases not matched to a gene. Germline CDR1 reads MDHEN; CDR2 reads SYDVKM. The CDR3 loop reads CASSSQGAGETQYF. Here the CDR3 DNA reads TGTGCCAGCAGTTCACAGGGGGCTGGAGAGACCCAGTACTTC. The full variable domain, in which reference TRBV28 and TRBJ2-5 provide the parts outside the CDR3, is DVKVTQSSRYLVKRTGEKVFLECVQDMDHENMFWYRQDPGLGLRLIYFSYDVKMKEKGDIPEGYSVSREKKERFSLILESASTNQTSMYLCASSSQGAGETQYFGPGTRLLVL.